This TCR beta chain emerged from a study of neurological immune-mediated disorders. Time point in this sample: longitudinal time-point 2. It was from 2 million PBMCs stored at -80 C that the unsorted libraries were obtained. CDR3 length: 16 residues. Per germline, CDR1 SNHLY and CDR2 FYNNEI. The V end was cut by 1 base, the J end by 4 bases, with 15 bases between. In this sample, this clonotype turned up many times. TCRdb redid the calling of the 5' RACE reads with MiXCR, one entry per CDR3 protein. The sample holds 70,000 to 95,000 distinct CDR3 sequences, less than 15% seen once. Material for sequencing was PBMCs. J is TRBJ2-3 and V is TRBV2, with D perhaps given as TRBD1 or TRBD2 (6 bases each). The sequence was collected from a female donor with HTLV-1-associated myelopathy (HAM/TSP). CDR3 DNA: TGTGCCAGCAGTGAAGGTCAGGGGCGGGGCGCAGATACGCAGTATTTT. Translated, it gives CASSEGQGRGADTQYF.